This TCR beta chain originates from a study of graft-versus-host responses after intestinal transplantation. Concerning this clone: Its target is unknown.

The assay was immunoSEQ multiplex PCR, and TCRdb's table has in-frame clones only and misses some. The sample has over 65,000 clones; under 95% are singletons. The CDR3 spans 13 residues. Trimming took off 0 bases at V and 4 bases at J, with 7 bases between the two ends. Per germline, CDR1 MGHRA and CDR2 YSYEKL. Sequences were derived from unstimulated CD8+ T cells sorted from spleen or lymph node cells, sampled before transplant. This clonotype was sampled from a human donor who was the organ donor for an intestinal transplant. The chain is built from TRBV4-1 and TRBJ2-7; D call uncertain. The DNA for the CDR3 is TGCGCCAGCAGCCAAGACAGGTGGTACGAGCAGTACTTC. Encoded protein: CASSQDRWYEQYF.